The rows below give T cell receptor beta chains drawn from one sample of a study of response to subunit inactivated influenza vaccine. TCRdb re-called the RT-PCR reads through MiXCR, storing one row per CDR3 protein. This sample has about 540,000 distinct CDR3 sequences, with less than 25% found just once. These sequences were also reported in another study, on T cells expressing NK-cell markers.

The sequencing used CD4+ T cells sorted from PBMCs, collected 11 to 12 days after vaccination. These receptors originate from a man aged 50 to 59 who received an inactivated influenza vaccine. CDR3s include the opening cysteine and the closing phenylalanine or tryptophan. D genes are given only for firm matches. Clone size, where shown, is once, few, many, or a class for clones that have expanded.

size,V,J,D,DNA,CDR3
few,TRBV6-1,TRBJ2-2,-,TGTGCCAGCGGGAATGTTTATCGCTTGCCCGGGGAGCTGTTTTTT,CASGNVYRLPGELFF
-,TRBV7-2,TRBJ1-4,TRBD1,TGTGCCAGCAGGGGACAGGGGTCTGAAAAACTGTTTTTT,CASRGQGSEKLFF
few,TRBV10-3,TRBJ2-7,-,TGTGCCATCAGTGAGTCGTCCAGTCCGAGGGAAAGCGAGCAGTACTTC,CAISESSSPRESEQYF
-,TRBV28,TRBJ2-5,TRBD1,TGTGCCAGCAGTGCGGACAGGGGAGGCTCGCTGGAGACCCAGTACTTC,CASSADRGGSLETQYF
few,TRBV6-2/TRBV6-3,TRBJ2-3,TRBD2,TGTGCCAGCAGTTACTTCGGACTAGCGGTAGATACGCAGTATTTT,CASSYFGLAVDTQYF
-,TRBV5-1,TRBJ2-5,TRBD2,TGCGCCAGCAGCTTGGGGCTAGCGGGAGTTAGAGAGACCCAGTACTTC,CASSLGLAGVRETQYF
few,TRBV29-1,TRBJ1-1,TRBD1,TGCAGCGCCCGAGTCCGGACAGGTGGGACTGAAGCTTTCTTT,CSARVRTGGTEAFF
-,TRBV15,TRBJ1-1,-,TGTGCCACCAGCAGAGGGGCAGGGTTAATGAAGACTGAAGCTTTCTTT,CATSRGAGLMKTEAFF
-,TRBV29-1,TRBJ1-6,-,TGCAGCGACGACGGGATCGGGAGGTCACCCCTCCACTTT,CSDDGIGRSPLHF
many,TRBV20-1,TRBJ2-1,TRBD1,TGCAGTGCTGGGGGACAGACCCCCCGGAAGTTCTTC,CSAGGQTPRKFF
few,TRBV20-1,TRBJ2-7,TRBD1,TGCAGTGCTACCGCTGGGACAGGGGGCTACGAGCAGTACTTC,CSATAGTGGYEQYF
-,TRBV20-1,TRBJ2-3,-,TGCACACAGTCGGGCAGGAACACACGAGATACGCAGTATTTT,CTQSGRNTRDTQYF
-,TRBV20-1,TRBJ1-5,TRBD1,TGCAGTGGCTACAGGGGAAATAGCAATCAGCCCCAGCATTTT,CSGYRGNSNQPQHF
few,TRBV12-3/TRBV12-4,TRBJ1-6,-,TGTGCCAGCAGCCGGACAGTACTTAATTCACCCCTCCACTTT,CASSRTVLNSPLHF
few,TRBV5-1,TRBJ1-2,TRBD1,TGCGCCAGCAGCTTGGGACAGGGGGTGGCTAACTATGGCTACACCTTC,CASSLGQGVANYGYTF
-,TRBV25-1,TRBJ2-1,-,TGTGCCAGCAGTGAACTGTCAGGGGAGACGAACAATGAGCAGTTCTTC,CASSELSGETNNEQFF
few,TRBV5-6,TRBJ2-4,TRBD2,TGTGCCAGCAGCTGGGGGGGAAGGTTAGCCAAAAACATTCAGTACTTC,CASSWGGRLAKNIQYF
-,TRBV20-1,TRBJ1-3,-,TGCAGTGCTCGACTTCACTCTGGAAACACCATATATTTT,CSARLHSGNTIYF
-,TRBV20-1,TRBJ2-7,-,TGCAGTGCTAGACCCCCGGCCCATCACAGGGCTGCGGGCTACGAGCAGTACTTC,CSARPPAHHRAAGYEQYF
-,TRBV7-2,TRBJ2-1,TRBD2,TGTGCCAGCAGTTACCAGGCGGGCGGCGGGAGGGATGAGCAGTTCTTC,CASSYQAGGGRDEQFF
few,TRBV18,TRBJ2-3,-,TGTGCCAGCTCACCTTATCCCGCGGGGTCGGGGACTAGCACAGATACGCAGTATTTT,CASSPYPAGSGTSTDTQYF
few,TRBV20-1,TRBJ2-3,-,TGCAGTGCCAGATACGGTGTCGGGGCGAGCACAGATACGCAGTATTTT,CSARYGVGASTDTQYF
many,TRBV18,TRBJ1-2,TRBD1,TGTGCCAGCTCACTCGACAGGGGGAATGGCTACACCTTC,CASSLDRGNGYTF
few,TRBV24-1,TRBJ1-1,-,TGTGCCACCGCTAGGGGCACTGAAGCTTTCTTT,CATARGTEAFF
once,TRBV6-5,TRBJ1-6,-,TGTGCCAGCAGTTACGGGGTGTGGAATTCACCCCTCCACTTT,CASSYGVWNSPLHF
-,TRBV7-2,TRBJ1-3,-,TGTGCCAGCAGCTTAGCCGGTTCCCTAGGTGGAAACACCATATATTTT,CASSLAGSLGGNTIYF
many,TRBV29-1,TRBJ2-5,TRBD2,TGCAGCGTTTCGGGAGGAGAGACCCAGTACTTC,CSVSGGETQYF
few,TRBV29-1,TRBJ2-1,TRBD2,TGCAGCGTCGCTAGCGGGAGGGACAATGAGCAGTTCTTC,CSVASGRDNEQFF
-,TRBV10-3,TRBJ1-2,-,TGTGCCATCAGTGAGGACAGGACCTATGGCTACACCTTC,CAISEDRTYGYTF
-,TRBV7-6,TRBJ2-1,TRBD2,TGTGCCAGCAGCTACCGAACCGGGACTAGCGGGAGCATTAGGGGTGAGCAGTTCTTC,CASSYRTGTSGSIRGEQFF
-,TRBV9,TRBJ2-1,TRBD2,TGTGCCAGCAGCGAGCCCCCCATACTAGCGGGGGGGGCTAGCAATGAGCAGTTCTTC,CASSEPPILAGGASNEQFF
-,TRBV11-2,TRBJ2-5,-,TGTGCCAGCAGCTTAGAACAGACAGAGACCCAGTACTTC,CASSLEQTETQYF
-,TRBV7-6,TRBJ2-1,TRBD1,TGTGCCAGCAGCGCCCGGACAGGGAACAATGAGCAGTTCTTC,CASSARTGNNEQFF
-,TRBV18,TRBJ2-7,TRBD1,TGTGCCAGCTCACAGGGACAGGGGATGGAGCAGTACTTC,CASSQGQGMEQYF
few,TRBV20-1,TRBJ2-3,-,TGCAGTGCTAGAGATTCCCAAAACACAGATACGCAGTATTTT,CSARDSQNTDTQYF
-,TRBV12-3/TRBV12-4,TRBJ2-2,TRBD1,TGTGCCAGCAGAACAGGGGGCGTGAACACCGGGGAGCTGTTTTTT,CASRTGGVNTGELFF
many,TRBV4-3,TRBJ1-1,-,TGCGCCAGCAGCCAAGATCGAGTTACGGGAGCTTTCTTT,CASSQDRVTGAFF
-,TRBV6-2/TRBV6-3,TRBJ2-1,-,TGCCGCAGTGGCGAGGGCGGGGTGGCCTACAATGAGCAGTTCTTC,CRSGEGGVAYNEQFF
many,TRBV15,TRBJ1-6,-,TGTGCCACCAGCAGAGATCGGCACACAAATTCACCCCTCCACTTT,CATSRDRHTNSPLHF
few,TRBV10-3,TRBJ2-1,TRBD2,TGTGCCATCAGGACTAGCGCAGACAATGAGCAGTTCTTC,CAIRTSADNEQFF
few,TRBV9,TRBJ1-4,-,TGTGCCAGCAGCCATAAGGGCACAGCTTATAATGAAAAACTGTTTTTT,CASSHKGTAYNEKLFF
-,TRBV6-2/TRBV6-3,TRBJ2-1,-,TGTGCCAGCAGTTACGAAACGGGATCCTACAATGAGCAGTTCTTC,CASSYETGSYNEQFF
-,TRBV9,TRBJ2-7,-,TGTGCCAGCAGCGCAGGGCCCGGATCCTACTACGAGCAGTACTTC,CASSAGPGSYYEQYF
few,TRBV7-2,TRBJ1-2,TRBD1,TGTGCCAGCAGCTTATCCTCCGGGACAGGGATATATGGCTACACCTTC,CASSLSSGTGIYGYTF
few,TRBV11-2,TRBJ1-1,TRBD1,TGTGCCAGCAGCTCGGTAACAGGGGGCACTGAAGCTTTCTTT,CASSSVTGGTEAFF
few,TRBV28,TRBJ2-3,-,TGTGCCAGCAGTTTACAATTAGGGTTGTCAGATACGCAGTATTTT,CASSLQLGLSDTQYF
-,TRBV20-1,TRBJ2-6,TRBD1,TGCAGTGCAACGGGACAGGGGATAGGCGGGGCCAACGTCCTGACTTTC,CSATGQGIGGANVLTF
few,TRBV7-2,TRBJ2-5,TRBD2,TGTGCCAGCAGCTTATCTAGCGGGGGGATCCAAGAGACCCAGTACTTC,CASSLSSGGIQETQYF
many,TRBV5-1,TRBJ1-4,TRBD1,TGCGCCAGCTCCGGACAGGGCTCGGCTAATGAAAAACTGTTTTTT,CASSGQGSANEKLFF
-,TRBV7-8,TRBJ2-7,-,TGTGCCAGCAGCGCCCGTTTAGGGGAGCAGTACTTC,CASSARLGEQYF
few,TRBV12-3/TRBV12-4,TRBJ1-5,-,TGTGCCAGCAGTTTACCGACCGCAGCCCAGCATTTT,CASSLPTAAQHF
many,TRBV2,TRBJ2-3,-,TGTGCCAGCAGTAAGAAGGCGGATACGCAGTATTTT,CASSKKADTQYF
-,TRBV20-1,TRBJ2-7,TRBD2,TGCAGTGCTAGAGATACGCTAGCGGGAGCGTGGGAGCAGTACTTC,CSARDTLAGAWEQYF